The 23 T cell receptor beta chains below all came from one sample that was sequenced in a study of blood T cell repertoires in COVID-19. TCRdb keeps only in-frame clones here, not all; method: immunoSEQ multiplex PCR. The sample gives 150,000 to 200,000 clones, roughly 85% of which show up once; 20% to 25% is in the top ten. Sequencing input: peripheral blood. The receptors stem from a man in his 60s with active or convalescent COVID-19.

The rearrangement joins TRBV9 to TRBJ2-7, with D perhaps TRBD1 (5 bases). Per germline, CDR1 SGDLS and CDR2 YYNGEE. The CDR3 is made up of 14 amino acids. Trimming removed 0 bases from V and 5 bases from J, with 12 bases in between. The CDR3 bases are TGTGCCAGCAGCGTAGATCTTACAGGAGACGAGCAGTACTTC. Translation: CASSVDLTGDEQYF.

The chain joins TRBV18 to TRBJ2-3, with 7 bases fitting TRBD1. In germline, CDR1 is KGHSH, CDR2 LQKENI. With V trimmed by 3 bases and J by 2 bases, 8 bases remained unmatched. The CDR3 consists of 16 residues. As DNA, the CDR3 is TGTGCCAGCTCACCTATGACAGGGTGGGACACAGATACGCAGTATTTT. Protein: CASSPMTGWDTDTQYF. Full variable domain (remainder filled in from reference TRBV18 and TRBJ2-3): NAGVMQNPRHLVRRRGQEARLRCSPMKGHSHVYWYRQLPEEGLKFMVYLQKENIIDESGMPKERFSAEFPKEGPSILRIQQVVRGDSAAYFCASSPMTGWDTDTQYFGPGTRLTVL.

The V and J genes are TRBV6-5 and TRBJ1-4; possible D gene TRBD1, 6 bases. The germline CDR1 and CDR2 sequences are MNHEY and SVGAGI. Trimming cost V 7 bases and J 8 bases, with 17 bases left between them. This CDR3 has 14 residues. The CDR3: CASNINRDGEKLFF. CDR3 DNA sequence: TGTGCCAGCAACATTAACAGGGATGGGGAAAAACTGTTTTTT.

The J gene is TRBJ2-2, the V gene TRBV15; D remains unclear. In germline, CDR1 is LNHNV, CDR2 YYDKDF (reference sequence). The CDR3 is 15 residues long. V lost 8 bases and J lost 1, with 14 bases in between. DNA of the CDR3: TGTGCCACCGGTACGTCAGTTTTGAACACCGGGGAGCTGTTTTTT. Residues: CATGTSVLNTGELFF.

This clone was picked up a small number of times. The chain joins TRBV5-1 to TRBJ2-3; weak D call: TRBD2 (5 bases). This CDR3 is built from 14 residues. Trimming pared 0 bases from V and 4 bases from J, leaving 9 bases between. The germline V gene has CDR1 SGHRS and CDR2 YFSETQ. This CDR3 reads CASSLAAGPDTQYF. The CDR3 nucleotides read TGCGCCAGCAGCTTGGCGGCGGGCCCAGATACGCAGTATTTT.

This chain uses TRBV19 with TRBJ1-4; D is perhaps TRBD1 (6 bases). V lost 3 bases to trimming and J lost 0 bases, with 14 bases between them. CDR3 length equals 17 residues. CDR1 is LNHDA, CDR2 SQIVND, per germline (reference sequence). CDR3 region: CASSIPMDRATNEKLFF. The CDR3 DNA follows: TGTGCCAGTAGTATCCCCATGGACAGAGCAACTAATGAAAAACTGTTTTTT. Supplemented by reference TRBV19 and TRBJ1-4, the full variable domain reads DGGITQSPKYLFRKEGQNVTLSCEQNLNHDAMYWYRQDPGQGLRLIYYSQIVNDFQKGDIAEGYSVSREKKESFPLTVTSAQKNPTAFYLCASSIPMDRATNEKLFFGSGTQLSVL.

The CDR3 nucleotides read TGTGCCAGCAGCCAATCTCCCGGGGGGGCTCGTTCTCGGCGGGAGACCCAGTACTTC. Amino acids: CASSQSPGGARSRRETQYF. The chain combines TRBV3-1 (or the pseudogene TRBV3-2) with TRBJ2-5; 8 bases align to TRBD2. Germline values: CDR1 LGHDT, CDR2 YNNKEL (reference sequence). The V gene end was trimmed by 2 bases and the J gene end by 5 bases; junction bases not matched to a gene: 19. The CDR3 consists of 19 residues.

The V gene is TRBV7-9, the J gene TRBJ2-3; TRBD2 might be the D (6 bases). Germline CDR1 reads SEHNR; CDR2 reads FQNEAQ (reference sequence). This CDR3 is 14 amino acids long. V was shortened by 5 bases and J by 5 bases, with 14 bases between the two germline ends. DNA of the CDR3: TGTGCCAGCAGCCTCGGCCGGCGGGAAGATACGCAGTATTTT. This encodes CASSLGRREDTQYF.

Only a few counts were recorded for this clone. The chain has TRBV12-3 or TRBV12-4 and TRBJ1-1; D ambiguous. Deletions cut 5 bases from V and 1 base from J, with 8 bases between. This CDR3 is 13 amino acids long. This chain's CDR3 is CASSPGPNTEAFF. Here the CDR3 DNA reads TGTGCCAGCAGTCCCGGTCCGAACACTGAAGCTTTCTTT.

The rearrangement links TRBV5-6 to TRBJ2-3; D uncertain. Trimming stripped 0 bases from V and 4 bases from J, with 9 bases between. CDR1 SGHDT and CDR2 YYEEEE come from the germline V gene. The CDR3 runs 14 residues. CDR3 sequence (DNA): TGTGCCAGCAGCTTGGGGAGCAATCCAGATACGCAGTATTTT. Translation: CASSLGSNPDTQYF.

This clone was observed a few times. The chain combines TRBV30 with TRBJ1-2; TRBD1 agrees at 7 bases. The CDR3 has 14 amino acids. J gave up 2 bases and V 4 bases, and 7 bases lay outside the gene matches. Germline assignment: CDR1 GTSNPN and CDR2 SVGIG (reference sequence). CDR3: CAWTHDRVNYGYTF. In nucleotides, the CDR3 is TGTGCCTGGACCCATGACAGGGTCAACTATGGCTACACCTTC.

The chain links TRBV6-5 to TRBJ1-1; D gene uncertain. V was cut by 4 bases and J by 3 bases, with 15 bases left in between. CDR3 size: 15 residues. The germline V gene encodes CDR1 MNHEY and CDR2 SVGAGI. The CDR3 loop reads CASSSQEGRDTEAFF. DNA for the CDR3: TGTGCCAGCAGTTCCCAGGAGGGCCGGGACACTGAAGCTTTCTTT.

The chain joins TRBV12-3 or TRBV12-4 to TRBJ1-1, with D perhaps matching TRBD1 (6 bases). The length of the CDR3 is 13 residues. V gave up 6 bases and J gave up 1 base, with 9 bases separating them. The CDR3 coding sequence is TGTGCCAGCAGGTCCAGGGGGAACACTGAAGCTTTCTTT. It translates to CASRSRGNTEAFF.

J is TRBJ2-7 and V is TRBV2; 7 bases align to TRBD1. The V gene end was trimmed by 3 bases and the J gene end by 5 bases; junction bases not matched to a gene: 4. Per the germline V gene, CDR1 is SNHLY and CDR2 is FYNNEI. This CDR3 comprises 13 residues. The CDR3 sequence is CASSEIGGNEQYF. DNA for the CDR3: TGTGCCAGCAGTGAGATAGGGGGCAACGAGCAGTACTTC.

The J gene is TRBJ2-5, the V gene TRBV24-1; 9 positions agree with TRBD2. The V segment lost 0 bases and the J segment 1 base; nucleotides outside the gene matches: 8. The V gene's germline CDR1 is KGHDR and CDR2 SFDVKD. This CDR3 spans 18 amino acids. CDR3 protein: CATSDLPRGGAGQETQYF. CDR3 in DNA: TGTGCCACCAGTGATTTGCCTCGCGGGGGGGCCGGCCAAGAGACCCAGTACTTC.

The rearrangement links TRBV4-1 to TRBJ2-1; 7 bases align to TRBD2. J was trimmed by 2 bases and V by 1 base; bases with no gene match: 5. The CDR3 totals 16 residues. From germline, CDR1 is MGHRA and CDR2 YSYEKL. DNA of the CDR3: TGCGCCAGCAGCCAAGTCGGGGGGACTACCTACAATGAGCAGTTCTTC. Translated: CASSQVGGTTYNEQFF.

V and J are TRBV5-1 and TRBJ1-4; no definite D call. The CDR3 sequence is 14 residues long. With 2 bases removed from V and 8 bases from J, the gap between germline ends came to 13 bases. Germline CDR1 SGHRS, CDR2 YFSETQ. The CDR3 DNA reads as TGCGCCAGCAGCTTACAGCTGCCGGGAGAAAAACTGTTTTTT. Translating it yields CASSLQLPGEKLFF.

The chain has TRBV6-6 and TRBJ1-1; perhaps TRBD1 as D (5 bases). The V gene lost 6 bases and the J gene lost 3 bases, with 11 bases spanning the gap. Germline CDR1 reads MNHNY; CDR2 reads SVGAGI (reference sequence). CDR3 length: 13 residues. The DNA for the CDR3 is TGTGCCAGCAGACCAGGGACTCACACTGAAGCTTTCTTT. As protein: CASRPGTHTEAFF.

This clone has a single count. The chain couples TRBV4-1 to TRBJ2-4; D remains ambiguous. Between the trimmed V and J ends, which lost 0 bases and 0 bases, there was a span of 9 bases. Germline CDR1 reads MGHRA; CDR2 reads YSYEKL. The CDR3 length is 16 residues. CDR3 loop: CASSQDRSLAKNIQYF. CDR3 in DNA: TGCGCCAGCAGCCAAGATAGAAGTCTAGCCAAAAACATTCAGTACTTC.

The chain has TRBV6-5 and TRBJ1-6, with D possibly TRBD1 on 6 matching bases. The CDR3 totals 15 residues. Germline CDR1 MNHEY, CDR2 SVGAGI. The V and J ends lost 2 bases and 8 bases respectively, with 13 bases between them. In DNA form, the CDR3 reads TGTGCCAGCAGTTACCCCAGGGGAACGTATTCACCCCTCCACTTT. This codes for CASSYPRGTYSPLHF.

This chain uses TRBV29-1 with TRBJ1-3, with no clear D. V was clipped by 1 base and J by 4 bases, with 5 bases between them. Germline lookup yields CDR1 SQVTM and CDR2 ANQGSEA. CDR3 length: 12 residues. CDR3 DNA sequence: TGCAGCGTTGAAGTCCTAGGAAACACCATATATTTT. Protein: CSVEVLGNTIYF.

To note about this clone: One junction end disagrees with the germline gene, perhaps due to a read error. V and J are TRBV18 and TRBJ2-3, with TRBD1 matching over 7 bases. Germline lookup yields CDR1 KGHSH and CDR2 LQKENI. The CDR3 contains 16 residues. The CDR3 is CASSPPSGQVTNTQYF. DNA of the CDR3: TGTGCCAGCTCTCCACCGTCTGGACAGGTCACAAATACGCAGTATTTT.

The CDR3 spells CASSNLGVIGGELFF. The CDR3 nucleotides read TGTGCCAGCTCGAATTTAGGGGTGATTGGGGGGGAGCTGTTTTTT. This sequence joins TRBV3-1 (or the pseudogene TRBV3-2) and TRBJ2-2, with D possibly matching TRBD1 (5 bases). The CDR3 sequence is 15 residues long. V was trimmed by 8 bases and J by 8 bases, leaving 21 bases between them. CDR1 is LGHDT and CDR2 is YNNKEL in the germline V gene (reference sequence).